Presented here are 32 T cell receptor beta chains from one specimen sequenced in a study of OX40 agonist ivuxolimab in advanced cancers. The method was immunoSEQ multiplex PCR; TCRdb's version includes in-frame clones alone and lacks a portion of them. Of 60,000 to 75,000 clones listed, approximately 91% are singletons. The sequencing here drew on CD4+ or CD8+ T cells sorted from blood, taken in a trial of the OX40 agonist ivuxolimab. The receptors here all came from an adult with an advanced solid tumor such as melanoma, head and neck, liver or kidney cancer.

The chain uses TRBV7-9 and TRBJ2-2; D not resolved. V was clipped by 7 bases and J by 5 bases, with 5 bases between them. In germline, CDR1 is SEHNR, CDR2 FQNEAQ (reference sequence). This CDR3 has 11 residues. CDR3 amino acids: CASMGTGELFF. In nucleotides, the CDR3 is TGTGCCAGCATGGGTACCGGGGAGCTGTTTTTT.

This sequence joins TRBV11-2 and TRBJ2-1, with 8 bases identical to TRBD2. This CDR3 has 13 residues. CDR1 SGHAT and CDR2 FQNNGV come from the germline V gene. Unmatched junction bases numbered 1, after V lost 1 base and J lost 8 bases. The CDR3 DNA follows: TGTGCCAGCAGCTTAGGACTAGCGCATGAGCAGTTCTTC. Protein sequence: CASSLGLAHEQFF.

This rearrangement joins TRBV6-6 to TRBJ2-7; 9 positions match TRBD2. Trimming cost V 2 bases and J 7 bases; bases outside gene matches: 9. CDR1 is MNHNY and CDR2 is SVGAGI in the germline V gene (reference sequence). This CDR3 comprises 15 residues. CDR3 loop: CASSYASGELMEQYF. The CDR3 DNA reads as TGTGCCAGCAGTTACGCTAGCGGGGAGCTTATGGAGCAGTACTTC.

The chain employs TRBV30 and TRBJ2-7; TRBD2 might be the D (6 bases). The germline V gene has CDR1 GTSNPN and CDR2 SVGIG (reference sequence). V was pared by 4 bases and J by 0 bases, with 10 bases between. The CDR3 is 13 amino acids. Written as DNA, the CDR3 is TGTGCCTGGAATGCGGGGCACTCCTACGAGCAGTACTTC. Translation: CAWNAGHSYEQYF.

The chain couples TRBV9 to TRBJ2-5; D is ambiguous. Trimming took off 0 bases at V and 1 base at J, with 4 bases between the two ends. Per germline, CDR1 SGDLS and CDR2 YYNGEE. This CDR3 is 13 amino acids long. The CDR3 DNA sequence: TGTGCCAGCAGCGTAGATATCCAAGAGACCCAGTACTTC. It specifies CASSVDIQETQYF.

The V gene is TRBV9, the J gene TRBJ2-3; 7 bases line up with TRBD1. Per germline, CDR1 SGDLS and CDR2 YYNGEE. The CDR3 loop spans 14 amino acids. V shed 3 bases and J 4 bases; nucleotides not matched to a gene: 5. CDR3 loop: CASSDRQGADTQYF. For the CDR3, the DNA is TGTGCCAGCAGCGACCGACAGGGCGCAGATACGCAGTATTTT.

The CDR3 region is CASSAPGTGSLQQYF. The CDR3 DNA follows: TGTGCCAGCTCAGCCCCCGGGACAGGGTCGTTGCAGCAGTACTTC. The V and J genes are TRBV18 and TRBJ2-7, with 9 nucleotides matching TRBD1. The length of the CDR3 is 15 residues. CDR1 KGHSH and CDR2 LQKENI come from the germline V gene. V lost 5 bases and J lost 8; bases outside the gene matches: 13.

The rearrangement uses TRBV28 and TRBJ1-2; 10 bases line up with TRBD1. The CDR3 is 16 residues long. Germline CDR1 and CDR2: MDHEN and SYDVKM. V gave up 3 bases and J gave up 0 bases; unmatched junction bases: 4. The CDR3 coding sequence is TGTGCCAGCAGTTTTGGACAGGGGGTGACTAACTATGGCTACACCTTC. Its translation is CASSFGQGVTNYGYTF.

The rearrangement joins TRBV25-1 to TRBJ2-1, with a possible D match to TRBD2 (6 bases). Deletions cut 8 bases from V and 12 bases from J, with 14 bases between. Germline CDR1 reads MGHDK; CDR2 reads SYGVNS. This CDR3 region has 11 residues. This chain's CDR3 is CASGPPEGQFF. The CDR3 bases are TGTGCCAGCGGGCCTCCGGAGGGGCAGTTCTTC.

This chain's CDR3 is CASSPPRGFDTDTQYF. Here the CDR3 DNA reads TGTGCCAGCAGTCCGCCCCGGGGGTTTGATACGGATACGCAGTATTTT. The chain recombines TRBV28 with TRBJ2-3; perhaps TRBD2 as D (6 bases). The CDR3 is 16 amino acids. Looked up from germline, CDR1 is MDHEN and CDR2 is SYDVKM. Trimming pared 5 bases from V and 6 bases from J, leaving 21 bases between. The variable domain in full, completed from reference TRBV28 and TRBJ2-3, reads DVKVTQSSRYLVKRTGEKVFLECVQDMDHENMFWYRQDPGLGLRLIYFSYDVKMKEKGDIPEGYSVSREKKERFSLILESASTNQTSMYLCASSPPRGFDTDTQYFGPGTRLTVL.

V is TRBV4-1 and J is TRBJ1-1; no firm D call. Germline V gene lookup returns CDR1 MGHRA and CDR2 YSYEKL. The CDR3 length is 13 residues. V lost 1 base to trimming and J lost 4 bases, with 7 bases between them. Here the CDR3 DNA reads TGCGCCAGCAGCCAAGGTGTAATCACTGAAGCTTTCTTT. Translation: CASSQGVITEAFF.

This chain uses TRBV12-5 with TRBJ1-5; D not certain. Looked up from germline, CDR1 is LGHNT and CDR2 is FRNRAP. The CDR3 is made up of 14 amino acids. V was shortened by 8 bases and J by 0 bases, with 11 bases between the two germline ends. The CDR3 DNA reads as TGTGCTAGTCTGAAGCCGGATAGCAATCAGCCCCAGCATTTT. It encodes CASLKPDSNQPQHF.

The rearrangement links TRBV5-4 to TRBJ2-3; 14 positions match TRBD2. This CDR3 has 15 amino acids. V shed 0 bases and J 6 bases; nucleotides not matched to a gene: 0. CDR1 and CDR2 (germline): SGHNT, YYREEE (reference sequence). DNA of the CDR3: TGTGCCAGCAGCTTGGGGACTAGCGGGAGGGATACGCAGTATTTT. It codes for CASSLGTSGRDTQYF.

This clone rates as large (0.1 to 1%). This chain links TRBV6-4 with TRBJ2-3, with a weak D call TRBD2 (6 bases). Deletions cut 3 bases from V and 0 bases from J, with 7 bases between. The CDR3 consists of 14 residues. Per germline, CDR1 MRHNA and CDR2 SNTAGT. The CDR3 loop reads CASSEGTSTDTQYF. The CDR3 DNA follows: TGTGCCAGCAGTGAGGGGACTAGCACAGATACGCAGTATTTT.

The count of this clone is one. The rearrangement joins TRBV19 to TRBJ1-2; a weak D match, TRBD1 (5 bases). Germline CDR1 and CDR2: LNHDA and SQIVND (reference sequence). The CDR3 is 13 amino acids. Trimming removed 10 bases at V and 8 bases at J, with 20 bases between. The CDR3 sequence: CATLAGLLGGYTF. The DNA for the CDR3 is TGTGCCACCTTAGCGGGGCTTCTGGGCGGCTACACCTTC.

The rearrangement joins TRBV29-1 to TRBJ2-2; maybe TRBD1 (5 bases). Trimming shortened V by 7 bases and J by 1 base, and 10 bases separated the two germline ends. Germline V gene data show CDR1 as SQVTM and CDR2 as ANQGSEA. This CDR3 has 13 amino acids. The CDR3 DNA is TGCAGCGCCACGACAGTGAACACCGGGGAGCTGTTTTTT. Its protein is CSATTVNTGELFF.

This clone was detected once. This chain links TRBV6-1 with TRBJ2-3; perhaps TRBD1 as D (6 bases). The CDR3 runs to 14 residues. V was shortened by 8 bases and J by 6 bases, with 18 bases between the two germline ends. Germline V gene lookup returns CDR1 MNHNS and CDR2 SASEGT. The CDR3, as DNA: TGTGCCAGCCAATCCAAGGGGGAGAGGGATACGCAGTATTTT. It specifies CASQSKGERDTQYF.

The V gene is TRBV9, the J gene TRBJ1-1; no clear D. CDR1 is SGDLS and CDR2 is YYNGEE in the germline V gene. Trimming cost V 2 bases and J 0 bases, with 5 bases left between them. This CDR3 region has 13 residues. This CDR3 reads CASSVFMNTEAFF. Written as DNA, the CDR3 is TGTGCCAGCAGCGTCTTTATGAACACTGAAGCTTTCTTT.

V and J are TRBV10-3 and TRBJ2-7; TRBD1 matches 9 bases. Trimming removed 5 bases from V and 0 bases from J; junction bases left unmatched: 11. Germline CDR1 reads ENHRY; CDR2 reads SYGVKD. The CDR3 covers 17 residues. CDR3 loop: CAISSLSTGGISYEQYF. Written as DNA, the CDR3 is TGTGCCATCAGTTCACTTTCGACAGGGGGTATCTCCTACGAGCAGTACTTC.

The chain joins TRBV9 to TRBJ2-5; no clear D. V was shortened by 3 bases and J by 2 bases, with 11 bases between the two germline ends. The germline V gene has CDR1 SGDLS and CDR2 YYNGEE. This CDR3 comprises 14 residues. CDR3 sequence: CASSGEGSQETQYF. The CDR3 bases are TGTGCCAGCAGCGGCGAAGGGTCACAAGAGACCCAGTACTTC.

This rearrangement joins TRBV18 to TRBJ2-2; TRBD2 might be the D (5 bases). The V end was cut by 3 bases, the J end by 5 bases, with 7 bases between. The germline V gene has CDR1 KGHSH and CDR2 LQKENI. There are 13 residues in the CDR3. CDR3 loop: CASSPPGTGELFF. The DNA for the CDR3 is TGTGCCAGCTCACCCCCGGGAACCGGGGAGCTGTTTTTT.

The chain carries TRBV9 and TRBJ2-7, with D maybe TRBD1 (6 bases). Trimming left V 4 bases short and J 2 bases short, with 13 bases between. From germline, CDR1 is SGDLS and CDR2 YYNGEE. CDR3 length equals 14 residues. The CDR3 bases are TGTGCCAGCAGCCTGGAGGACAGCGCCTACGAGCAGTACTTC. Residues: CASSLEDSAYEQYF.

Here the CDR3 DNA reads TGTGCCAGCAGCTTAGAGTTTGGGACAGGTCGTGAAAAACTGTTTTTT. It yields the protein CASSLEFGTGREKLFF. V is TRBV7-9 and J is TRBJ1-4; 8 positions agree with TRBD1. V dropped 1 base and J dropped 7; count of bases not matched to a gene: 8. The CDR3 extends over 16 amino acids. Germline-derived CDR1 and CDR2 are SEHNR and FQNEAQ (reference sequence).

The CDR3: CASSLRPGTNTGELFF. CDR3 DNA sequence: TGTGCCAGCAGCCTCCGCCCCGGGACAAACACCGGGGAGCTGTTTTTT. This chain connects TRBV27 to TRBJ2-2; maybe TRBD1 (6 bases). CDR3 length: 16 amino acids. V was clipped by 6 bases and J by 2 bases, with 16 bases between them. Germline CDR1 MNHEY, CDR2 SMNVEV (reference sequence).

The chain recombines TRBV7-2 with TRBJ2-1; D uncertain. Germline V CDR1 and CDR2: SGHTA, FQGNSA. This CDR3 comprises 15 residues. V lost 2 bases, J lost 7 bases, and 15 bases lay in between. For the CDR3, the DNA is TGTGCCAGCAGCTTACAAGGGCTTTATTGGAATGAGCAGTTCTTC. Translated, it gives CASSLQGLYWNEQFF.

This sequence joins TRBV6-1 and TRBJ1-2; no firm D call. The CDR3 runs 14 residues. The germline V gene has CDR1 MNHNS and CDR2 SASEGT. V gave up 1 base and J gave up 3 bases, with 9 bases separating them. In DNA, the CDR3 is TGTGCCAGCAGTGAAGTGGGCTGGGACTATGGCTACACCTTC. It encodes CASSEVGWDYGYTF.

This chain uses TRBV28 with TRBJ2-5; perhaps TRBD1 as D (6 bases). The CDR3 covers 14 residues. The germline V and J ends were trimmed by 10 bases and 0 bases, with 15 bases remaining between them. Germline-derived CDR1 and CDR2 are MDHEN and SYDVKM. The CDR3 nucleotides read TGTGCCACCTCGGACAGATCGTACCAAGAGACCCAGTACTTC. It translates to CATSDRSYQETQYF.

The chain has TRBV13 and TRBJ1-6; no firm D call. The CDR3 loop spans 16 amino acids. V gave up 0 bases and J gave up 6 bases, with 12 bases separating them. Looked up from germline, CDR1 is PRHDT and CDR2 is FYEKMQ (reference sequence). The CDR3 region is CASSLGRGRGNSPLHF. For the CDR3, the DNA is TGTGCCAGCAGCTTAGGACGCGGGAGAGGTAATTCACCCCTCCACTTT.

The chain links TRBV6-5 to TRBJ2-3, with D possibly being TRBD1 or TRBD2 (5 bases each). CDR1 MNHEY and CDR2 SVGAGI come from the germline V gene. The CDR3 extends over 15 amino acids. The germline V and J ends were trimmed by 2 bases and 0 bases, with 9 bases remaining between them. CDR3 loop: CASSYTRDSTDTQYF. The DNA of the CDR3 is TGTGCCAGCAGTTACACAAGGGACAGCACAGATACGCAGTATTTT.

This chain uses TRBV19 with TRBJ2-5; 7 nucleotides agree with TRBD1. This CDR3 has 14 amino acids. With V trimmed by 6 bases and J by 1 base, 5 bases remained unmatched. The germline gives CDR1 LNHDA, CDR2 SQIVND (reference sequence). The CDR3 DNA reads as TGTGCCAGTAGCCAATCAGGGGGCCAAGAGACCCAGTACTTC. Translation gives CASSQSGGQETQYF.

The CDR3 loop reads CASTLSLGYTF. The CDR3 DNA is TGTGCCAGCACTCTAAGCCTCGGCTACACCTTC. This chain links TRBV6-1 with TRBJ1-2; D remains unclear. Looked up from germline, CDR1 is MNHNS and CDR2 is SASEGT. The CDR3 extends over 11 amino acids. V was trimmed by 7 bases and J by 8 bases, leaving 11 bases between them.

The chain uses TRBV7-3 and TRBJ2-1; TRBD2 matches 9 bases. V lost 0 bases, J lost 2 bases, and 5 bases stayed unmatched. Germline lookup yields CDR1 SGHTA and CDR2 FQGTGA. This CDR3 is built from 17 residues. This CDR3 reads CASSLTASGNTYNEQFF. In nucleotides, the CDR3 is TGTGCCAGCAGCTTAACGGCTAGCGGGAATACCTACAATGAGCAGTTCTTC.